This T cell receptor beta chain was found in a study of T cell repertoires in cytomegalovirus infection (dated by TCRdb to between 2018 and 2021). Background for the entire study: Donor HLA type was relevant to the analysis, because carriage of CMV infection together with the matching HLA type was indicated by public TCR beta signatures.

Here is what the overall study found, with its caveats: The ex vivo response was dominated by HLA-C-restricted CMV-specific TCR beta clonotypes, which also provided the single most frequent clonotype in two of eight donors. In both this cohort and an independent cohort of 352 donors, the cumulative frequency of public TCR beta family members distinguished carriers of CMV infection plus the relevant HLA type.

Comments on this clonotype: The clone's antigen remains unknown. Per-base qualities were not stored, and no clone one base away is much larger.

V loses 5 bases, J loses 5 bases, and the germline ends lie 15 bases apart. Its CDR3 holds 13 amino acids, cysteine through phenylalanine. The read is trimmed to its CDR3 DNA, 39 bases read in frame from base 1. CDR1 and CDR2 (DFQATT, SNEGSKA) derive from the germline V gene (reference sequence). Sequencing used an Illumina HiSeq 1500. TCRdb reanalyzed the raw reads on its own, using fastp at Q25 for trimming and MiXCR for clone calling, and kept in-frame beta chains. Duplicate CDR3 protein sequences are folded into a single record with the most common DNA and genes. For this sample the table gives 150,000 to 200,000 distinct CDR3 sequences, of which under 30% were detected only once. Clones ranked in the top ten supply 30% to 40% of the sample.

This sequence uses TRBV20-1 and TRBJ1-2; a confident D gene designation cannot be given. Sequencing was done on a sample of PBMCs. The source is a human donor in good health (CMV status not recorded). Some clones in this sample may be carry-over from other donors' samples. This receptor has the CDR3 CSAFVMGRYGYTF. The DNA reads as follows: TGCAGTGCTTTTGTAATGGGGAGGTATGGCTACACCTTC.